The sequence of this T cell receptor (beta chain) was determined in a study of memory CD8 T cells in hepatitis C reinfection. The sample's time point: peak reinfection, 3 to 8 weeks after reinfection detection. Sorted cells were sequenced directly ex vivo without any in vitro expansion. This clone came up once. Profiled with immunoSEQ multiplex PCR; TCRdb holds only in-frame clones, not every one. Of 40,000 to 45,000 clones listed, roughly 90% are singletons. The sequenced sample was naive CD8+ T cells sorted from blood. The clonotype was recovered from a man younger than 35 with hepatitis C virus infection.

Here the CDR3 reads CASSATGGWTEAFF. In DNA, the CDR3 is TGTGCCAGTAGTGCGACAGGGGGTTGGACTGAAGCTTTCTTT. The chain employs TRBV19 and TRBJ1-1; TRBD1 matches at 9 bases. Germline values: CDR1 LNHDA, CDR2 SQIVND (reference sequence). V dropped 5 bases and J dropped 5; count of bases not matched to a gene: 6. This CDR3 has 14 residues.